This T cell receptor (beta chain) was obtained from a study of T cell responses to AZD1222 COVID-19 vaccine. Produced via immunoSEQ multiplex PCR; TCRdb's table is partial and in-frame only. The sample lists 200,000 or so clones, roughly 92% occurring once. Between the trimmed V and J ends, which lost 0 bases and 0 bases, there was a span of 14 bases. Germline V gives CDR1 GTSNPN, CDR2 SVGIG (reference sequence). CDR3 length: 16 amino acids. Findings and limits, study-wide: Just a handful of AZD1222 recipients tested seropositive at baseline.

As concerns this clone: The antigen is undetermined.

This receptor was identified in an adult in good health. The specimen was peripheral blood, collected on day 0 of AZD1222 vaccination. The chain has TRBV30 and TRBJ1-1, with D perhaps matching TRBD1 (5 bases). In DNA, the CDR3 is TGTGCCTGGAGTGTATCAGGCAGGGCCTTGAACACTGAAGCTTTCTTT. It translates to CAWSVSGRALNTEAFF.